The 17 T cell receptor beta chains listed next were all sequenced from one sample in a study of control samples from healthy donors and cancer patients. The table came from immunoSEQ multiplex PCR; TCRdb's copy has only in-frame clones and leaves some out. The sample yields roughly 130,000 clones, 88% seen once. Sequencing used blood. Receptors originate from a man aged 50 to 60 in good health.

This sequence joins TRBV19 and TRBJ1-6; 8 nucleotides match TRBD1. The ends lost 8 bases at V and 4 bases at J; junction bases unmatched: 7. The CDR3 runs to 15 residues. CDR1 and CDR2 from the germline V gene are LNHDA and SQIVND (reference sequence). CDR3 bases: TGTGCCAGTCATTCCGGGACAGGATATAATTCACCCCTCCACTTT. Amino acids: CASHSGTGYNSPLHF.

For the CDR3, the DNA is TGTGCCAGCAGCCGCAGACAGAAAGACGCGAACACCGGGGAGCTGTTTTTT. This gives the protein CASSRRQKDANTGELFF. J is TRBJ2-2 and V is TRBV7-2; D may be TRBD1 (5 bases). Germline CDR1 reads SGHTA; CDR2 reads FQGNSA. The V and J ends lost 5 bases and 0 bases respectively, with 16 bases between them. The CDR3 has 17 amino acids. Full variable domain (missing parts from reference TRBV7-2 and TRBJ2-2): GAGVSQSPSNKVTEKGKDVELRCDPISGHTALYWYRQSLGQGLEFLIYFQGNSAPDKSGLPSDRFSAERTGGSVSTLTIQRTQQEDSAVYLCASSRRQKDANTGELFFGEGSRLTVL.

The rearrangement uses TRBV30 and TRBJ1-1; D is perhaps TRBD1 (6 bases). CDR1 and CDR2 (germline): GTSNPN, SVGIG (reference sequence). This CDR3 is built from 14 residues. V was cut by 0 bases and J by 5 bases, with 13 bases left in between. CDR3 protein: CAWSVLWGATEAFF. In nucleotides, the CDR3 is TGTGCCTGGAGTGTACTGTGGGGGGCGACTGAAGCTTTCTTT.

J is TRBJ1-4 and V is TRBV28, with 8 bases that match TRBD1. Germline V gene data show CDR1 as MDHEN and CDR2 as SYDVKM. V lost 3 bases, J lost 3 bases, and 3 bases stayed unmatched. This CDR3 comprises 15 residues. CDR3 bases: TGTGCCAGCAGTTTTGGACAGGGACCTAATGAAAAACTGTTTTTT. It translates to CASSFGQGPNEKLFF.

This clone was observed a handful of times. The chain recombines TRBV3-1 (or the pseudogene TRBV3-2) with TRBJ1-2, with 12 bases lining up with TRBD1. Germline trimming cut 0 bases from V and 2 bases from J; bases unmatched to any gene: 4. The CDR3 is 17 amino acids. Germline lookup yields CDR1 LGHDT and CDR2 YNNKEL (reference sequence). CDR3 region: CASSQEIGTGGNYGYTF. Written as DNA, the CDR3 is TGTGCCAGCAGCCAAGAAATTGGGACAGGGGGCAACTATGGCTACACCTTC.

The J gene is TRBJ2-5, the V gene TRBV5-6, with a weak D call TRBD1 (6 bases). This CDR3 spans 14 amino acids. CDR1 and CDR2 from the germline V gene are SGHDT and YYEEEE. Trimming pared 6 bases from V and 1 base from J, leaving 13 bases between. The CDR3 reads CASNPTGTQETQYF. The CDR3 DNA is TGTGCCAGCAACCCAACAGGGACCCAAGAGACCCAGTACTTC.

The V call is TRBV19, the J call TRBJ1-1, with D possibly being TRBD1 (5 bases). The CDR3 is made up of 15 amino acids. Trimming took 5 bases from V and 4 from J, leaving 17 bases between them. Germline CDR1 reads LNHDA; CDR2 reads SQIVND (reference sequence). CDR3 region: CASSFQGGVSTEAFF. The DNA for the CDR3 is TGTGCCAGTAGTTTTCAGGGAGGGGTAAGCACTGAAGCTTTCTTT.

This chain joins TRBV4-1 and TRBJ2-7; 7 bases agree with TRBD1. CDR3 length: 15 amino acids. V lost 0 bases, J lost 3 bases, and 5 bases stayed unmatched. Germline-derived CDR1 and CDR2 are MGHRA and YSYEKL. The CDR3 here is CASSQERGPVYEQYF. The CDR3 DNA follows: TGCGCCAGCAGCCAAGAGAGGGGGCCGGTCTACGAGCAGTACTTC.

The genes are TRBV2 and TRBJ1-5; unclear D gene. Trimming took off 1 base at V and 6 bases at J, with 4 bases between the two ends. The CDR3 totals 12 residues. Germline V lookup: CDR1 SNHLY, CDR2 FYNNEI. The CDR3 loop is CASSEGGQPQHF. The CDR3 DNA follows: TGTGCCAGCAGTGAAGGGGGTCAGCCCCAGCATTTT.

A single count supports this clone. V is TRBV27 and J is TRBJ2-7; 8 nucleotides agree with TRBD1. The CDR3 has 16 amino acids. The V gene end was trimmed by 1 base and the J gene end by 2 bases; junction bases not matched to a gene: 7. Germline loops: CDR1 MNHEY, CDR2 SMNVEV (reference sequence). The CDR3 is CASSLWLTGAAYEQYF. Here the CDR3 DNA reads TGTGCCAGCAGTTTATGGTTGACAGGGGCGGCCTACGAGCAGTACTTC.

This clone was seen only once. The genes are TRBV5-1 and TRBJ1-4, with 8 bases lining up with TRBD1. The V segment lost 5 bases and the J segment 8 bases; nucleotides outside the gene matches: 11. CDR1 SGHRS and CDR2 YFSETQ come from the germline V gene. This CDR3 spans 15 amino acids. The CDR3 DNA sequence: TGCGCCAGCAGTCCTCAGGGGGCTTCGGAAGAAAAACTGTTTTTT. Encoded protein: CASSPQGASEEKLFF.

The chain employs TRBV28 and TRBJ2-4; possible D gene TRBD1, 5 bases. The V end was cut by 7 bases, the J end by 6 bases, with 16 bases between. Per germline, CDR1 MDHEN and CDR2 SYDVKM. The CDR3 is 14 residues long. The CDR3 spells CASNNPAGINIQYF. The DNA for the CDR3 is TGTGCCAGCAACAACCCCGCAGGGATAAACATTCAGTACTTC.

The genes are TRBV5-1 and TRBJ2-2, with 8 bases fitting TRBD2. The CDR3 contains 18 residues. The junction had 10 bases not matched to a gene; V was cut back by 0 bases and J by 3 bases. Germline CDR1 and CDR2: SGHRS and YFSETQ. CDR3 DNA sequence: TGCGCCAGCAGCTTGGACCTCGGGGGGGCCGTCGACACCGGGGAGCTGTTTTTT. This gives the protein CASSLDLGGAVDTGELFF.

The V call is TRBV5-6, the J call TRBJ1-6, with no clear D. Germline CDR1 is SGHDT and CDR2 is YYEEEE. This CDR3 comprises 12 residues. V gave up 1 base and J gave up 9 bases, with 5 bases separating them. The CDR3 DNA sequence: TGTGCCAGCAGCTTGCAAGCTTCACCCCTCCACTTT. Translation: CASSLQASPLHF.

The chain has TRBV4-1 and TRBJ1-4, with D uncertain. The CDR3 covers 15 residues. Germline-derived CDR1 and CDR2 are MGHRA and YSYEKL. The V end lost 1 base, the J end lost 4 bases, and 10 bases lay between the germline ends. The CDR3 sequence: CASSQGAGVNEKLFF. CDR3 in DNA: TGCGCCAGCAGCCAAGGGGCAGGAGTTAATGAAAAACTGTTTTTT.

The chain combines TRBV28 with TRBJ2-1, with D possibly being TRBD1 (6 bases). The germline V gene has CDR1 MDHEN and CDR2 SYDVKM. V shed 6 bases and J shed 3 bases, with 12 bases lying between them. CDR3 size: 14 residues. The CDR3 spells CASRTGQNYNEQFF. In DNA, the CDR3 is TGTGCCAGCAGAACAGGACAGAACTACAATGAGCAGTTCTTC.

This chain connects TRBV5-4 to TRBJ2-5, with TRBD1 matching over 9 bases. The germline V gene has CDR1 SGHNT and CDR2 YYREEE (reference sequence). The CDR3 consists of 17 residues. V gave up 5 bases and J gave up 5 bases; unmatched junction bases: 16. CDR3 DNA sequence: TGTGCCAGCAGTCATCCGGGACAGGGACCTCTCTCGGAGACCCAGTACTTC. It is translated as CASSHPGQGPLSETQYF.